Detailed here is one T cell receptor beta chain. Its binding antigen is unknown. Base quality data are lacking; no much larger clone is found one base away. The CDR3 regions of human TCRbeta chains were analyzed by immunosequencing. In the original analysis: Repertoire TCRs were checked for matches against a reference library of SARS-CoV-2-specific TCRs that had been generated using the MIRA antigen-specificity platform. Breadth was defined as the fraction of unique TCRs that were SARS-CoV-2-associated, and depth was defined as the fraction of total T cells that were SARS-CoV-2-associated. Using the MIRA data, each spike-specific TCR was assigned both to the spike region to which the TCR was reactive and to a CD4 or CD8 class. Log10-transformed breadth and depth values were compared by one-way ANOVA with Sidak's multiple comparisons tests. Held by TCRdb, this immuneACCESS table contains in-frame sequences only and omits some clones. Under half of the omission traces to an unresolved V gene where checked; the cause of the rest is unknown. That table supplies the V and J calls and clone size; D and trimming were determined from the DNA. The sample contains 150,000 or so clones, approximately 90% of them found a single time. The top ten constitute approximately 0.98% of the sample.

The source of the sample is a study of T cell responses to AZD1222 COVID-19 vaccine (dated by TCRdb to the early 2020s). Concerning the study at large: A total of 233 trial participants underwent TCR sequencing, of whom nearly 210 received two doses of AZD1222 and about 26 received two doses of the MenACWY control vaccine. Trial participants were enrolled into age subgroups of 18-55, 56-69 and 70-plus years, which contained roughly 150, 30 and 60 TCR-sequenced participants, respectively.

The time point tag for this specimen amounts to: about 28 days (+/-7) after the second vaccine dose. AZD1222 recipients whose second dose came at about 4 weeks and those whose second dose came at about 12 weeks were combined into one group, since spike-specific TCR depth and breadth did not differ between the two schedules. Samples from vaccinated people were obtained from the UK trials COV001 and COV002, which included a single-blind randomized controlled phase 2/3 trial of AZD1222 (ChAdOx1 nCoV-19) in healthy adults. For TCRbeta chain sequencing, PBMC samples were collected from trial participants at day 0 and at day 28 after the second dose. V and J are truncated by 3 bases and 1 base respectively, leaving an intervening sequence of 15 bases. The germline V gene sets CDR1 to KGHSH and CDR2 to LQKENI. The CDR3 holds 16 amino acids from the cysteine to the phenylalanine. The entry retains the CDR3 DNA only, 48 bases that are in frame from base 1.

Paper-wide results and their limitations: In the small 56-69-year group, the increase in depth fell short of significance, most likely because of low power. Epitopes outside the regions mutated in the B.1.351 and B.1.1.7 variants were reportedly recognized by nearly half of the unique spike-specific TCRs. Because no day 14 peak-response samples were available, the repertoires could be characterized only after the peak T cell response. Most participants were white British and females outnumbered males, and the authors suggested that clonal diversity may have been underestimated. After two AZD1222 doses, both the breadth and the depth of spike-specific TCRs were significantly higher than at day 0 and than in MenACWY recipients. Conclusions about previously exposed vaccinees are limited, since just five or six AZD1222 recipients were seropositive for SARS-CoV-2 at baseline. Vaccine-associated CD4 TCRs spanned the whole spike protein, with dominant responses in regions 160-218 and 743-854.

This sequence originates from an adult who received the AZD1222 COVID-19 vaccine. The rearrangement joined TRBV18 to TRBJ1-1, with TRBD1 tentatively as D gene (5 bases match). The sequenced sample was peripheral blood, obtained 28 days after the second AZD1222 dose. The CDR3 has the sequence CASSPRRGVPNTEAFF. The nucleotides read TGTGCCAGCTCACCCCGCCGGGGGGTGCCGAACACTGAAGCTTTCTTT.